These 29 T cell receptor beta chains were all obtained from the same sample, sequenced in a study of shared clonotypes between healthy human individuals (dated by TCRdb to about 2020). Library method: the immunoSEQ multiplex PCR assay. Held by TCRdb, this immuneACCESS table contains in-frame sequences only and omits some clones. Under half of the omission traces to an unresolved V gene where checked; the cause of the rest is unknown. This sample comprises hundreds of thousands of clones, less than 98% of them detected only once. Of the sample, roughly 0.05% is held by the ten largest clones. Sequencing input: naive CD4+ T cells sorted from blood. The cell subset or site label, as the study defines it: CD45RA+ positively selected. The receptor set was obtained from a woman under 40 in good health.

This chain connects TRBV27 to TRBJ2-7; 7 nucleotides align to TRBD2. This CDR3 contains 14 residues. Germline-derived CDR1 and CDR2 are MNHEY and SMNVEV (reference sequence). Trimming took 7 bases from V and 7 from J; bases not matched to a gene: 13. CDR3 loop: CASKGLDGPFEQYF. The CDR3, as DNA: TGTGCCAGCAAAGGACTAGATGGTCCTTTTGAGCAGTACTTC.

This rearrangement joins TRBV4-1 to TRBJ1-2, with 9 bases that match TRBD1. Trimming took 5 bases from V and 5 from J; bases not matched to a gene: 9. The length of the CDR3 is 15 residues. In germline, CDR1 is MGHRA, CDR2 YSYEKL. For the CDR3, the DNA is TGCGCCAGCAGCGCCCCGGGACAGGGAATATATGGCTACACCTTC. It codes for CASSAPGQGIYGYTF.

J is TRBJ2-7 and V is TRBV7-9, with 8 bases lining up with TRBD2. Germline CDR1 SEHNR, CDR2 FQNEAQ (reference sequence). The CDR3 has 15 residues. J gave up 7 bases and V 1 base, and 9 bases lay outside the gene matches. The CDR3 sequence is CASSLVAGRTREQYF. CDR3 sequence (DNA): TGTGCCAGCAGCTTAGTAGCGGGGAGGACTCGGGAGCAGTACTTC.

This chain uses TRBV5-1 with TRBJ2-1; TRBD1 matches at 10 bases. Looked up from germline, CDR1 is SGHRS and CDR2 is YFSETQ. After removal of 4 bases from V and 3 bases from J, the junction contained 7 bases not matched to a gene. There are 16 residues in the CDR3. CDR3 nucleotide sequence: TGCGCCAGCAGCCCAAAAGGACAGGGGGGCTACAATGAGCAGTTCTTC. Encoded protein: CASSPKGQGGYNEQFF.

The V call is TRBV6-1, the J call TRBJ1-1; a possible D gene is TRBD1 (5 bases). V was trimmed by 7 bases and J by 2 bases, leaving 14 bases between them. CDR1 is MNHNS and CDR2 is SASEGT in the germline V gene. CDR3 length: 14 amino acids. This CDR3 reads CASNRQNENTEAFF. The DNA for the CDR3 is TGTGCCAGCAATCGACAGAACGAAAACACTGAAGCTTTCTTT.

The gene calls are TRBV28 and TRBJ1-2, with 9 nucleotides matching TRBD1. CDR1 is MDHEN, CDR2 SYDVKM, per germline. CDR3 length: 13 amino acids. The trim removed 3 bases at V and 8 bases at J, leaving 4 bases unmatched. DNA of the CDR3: TGTGCCAGCAGTTTCGGGACAGGGAACGGCTACACCTTC. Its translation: CASSFGTGNGYTF.

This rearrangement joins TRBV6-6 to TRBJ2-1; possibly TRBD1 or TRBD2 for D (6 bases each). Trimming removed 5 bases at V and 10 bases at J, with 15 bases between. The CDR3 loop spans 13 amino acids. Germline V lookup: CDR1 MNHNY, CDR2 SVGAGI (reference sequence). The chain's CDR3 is CASSPTTGAEQFF. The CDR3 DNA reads TGTGCCAGCAGTCCCACGACGGGGGCCGAGCAGTTCTTC.

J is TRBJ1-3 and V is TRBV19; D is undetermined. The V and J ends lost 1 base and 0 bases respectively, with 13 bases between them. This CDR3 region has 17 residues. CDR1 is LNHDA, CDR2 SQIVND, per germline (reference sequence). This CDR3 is CASSIGSGARSGNTIYF. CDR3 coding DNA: TGTGCCAGTAGTATAGGGTCGGGTGCGCGCTCTGGAAACACCATATATTTT.

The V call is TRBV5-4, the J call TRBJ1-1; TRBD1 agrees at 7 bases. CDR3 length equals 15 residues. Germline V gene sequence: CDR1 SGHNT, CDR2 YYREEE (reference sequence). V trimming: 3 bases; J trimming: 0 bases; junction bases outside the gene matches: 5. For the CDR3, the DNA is TGTGCCAGCAGCTCACAGGGGCATTTGAACACTGAAGCTTTCTTT. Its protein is CASSSQGHLNTEAFF.

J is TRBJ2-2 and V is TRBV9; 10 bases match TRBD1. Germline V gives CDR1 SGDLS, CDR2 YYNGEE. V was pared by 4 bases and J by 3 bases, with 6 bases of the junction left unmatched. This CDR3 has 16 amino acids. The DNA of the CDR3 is TGTGCCAGCAGCTCCCAGACAGGGGGCTACACCGGGGAGCTGTTTTTT. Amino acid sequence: CASSSQTGGYTGELFF. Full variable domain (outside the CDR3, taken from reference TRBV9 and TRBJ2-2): DSGVTQTPKHLITATGQRVTLRCSPRSGDLSVYWYQQSLDQGLQFLIQYYNGEERAKGNILERFSAQQFPDLHSELNLSSLELGDSALYFCASSSQTGGYTGELFFGEGSRLTVL.

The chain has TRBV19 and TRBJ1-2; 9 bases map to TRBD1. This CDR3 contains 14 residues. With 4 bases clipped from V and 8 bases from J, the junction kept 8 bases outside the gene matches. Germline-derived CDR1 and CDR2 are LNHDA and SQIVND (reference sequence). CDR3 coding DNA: TGTGCCAGTAGTACGATACAGGGGGCGATAGGCTACACCTTC. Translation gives CASSTIQGAIGYTF.

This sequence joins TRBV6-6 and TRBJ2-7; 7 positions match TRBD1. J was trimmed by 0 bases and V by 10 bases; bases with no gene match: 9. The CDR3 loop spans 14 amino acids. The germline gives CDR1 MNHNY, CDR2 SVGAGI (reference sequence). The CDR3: CATRDRVNSYEQYF. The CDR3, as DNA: TGTGCCACCAGAGACAGGGTTAACTCCTACGAGCAGTACTTC.

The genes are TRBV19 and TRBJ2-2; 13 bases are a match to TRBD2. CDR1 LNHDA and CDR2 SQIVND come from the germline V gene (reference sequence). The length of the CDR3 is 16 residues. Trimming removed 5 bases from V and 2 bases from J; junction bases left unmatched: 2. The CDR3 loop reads CASSGTSGTNTGELFF. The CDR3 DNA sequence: TGTGCCAGTAGTGGGACTAGCGGGACCAACACCGGGGAGCTGTTTTTT.

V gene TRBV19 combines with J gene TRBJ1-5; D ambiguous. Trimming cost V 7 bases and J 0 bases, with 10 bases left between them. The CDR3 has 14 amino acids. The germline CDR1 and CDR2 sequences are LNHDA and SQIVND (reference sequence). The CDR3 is CASNFWNSNQPQHF. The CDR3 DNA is TGTGCCAGTAATTTTTGGAATAGCAATCAGCCCCAGCATTTT.

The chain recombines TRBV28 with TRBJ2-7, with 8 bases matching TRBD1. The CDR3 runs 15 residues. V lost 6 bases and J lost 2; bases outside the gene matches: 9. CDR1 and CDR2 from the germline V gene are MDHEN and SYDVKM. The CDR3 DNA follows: TGTGCCAGCAGCTCACACCCGGACAGGGCCTACGAGCAGTACTTC. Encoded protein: CASSSHPDRAYEQYF.

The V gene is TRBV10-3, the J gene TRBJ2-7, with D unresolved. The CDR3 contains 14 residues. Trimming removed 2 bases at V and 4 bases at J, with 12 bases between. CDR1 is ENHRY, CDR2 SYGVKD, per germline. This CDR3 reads CAISEPGRTYEQYF. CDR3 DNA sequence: TGTGCCATCAGTGAGCCCGGACGGACGTACGAGCAGTACTTC.

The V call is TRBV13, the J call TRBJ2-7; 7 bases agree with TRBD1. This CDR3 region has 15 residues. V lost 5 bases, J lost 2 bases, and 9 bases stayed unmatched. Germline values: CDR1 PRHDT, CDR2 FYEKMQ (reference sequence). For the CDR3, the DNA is TGTGCCAGCAGCCACAGGGGAGTAGCTGCCTACGAGCAGTACTTC. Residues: CASSHRGVAAYEQYF.

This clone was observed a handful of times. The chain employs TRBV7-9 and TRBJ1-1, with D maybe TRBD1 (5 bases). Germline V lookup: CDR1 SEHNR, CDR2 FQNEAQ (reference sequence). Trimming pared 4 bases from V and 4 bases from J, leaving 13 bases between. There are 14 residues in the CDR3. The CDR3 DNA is TGTGCCAGCAGCTCCGACCGGGGGATCACTGAAGCTTTCTTT. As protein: CASSSDRGITEAFF. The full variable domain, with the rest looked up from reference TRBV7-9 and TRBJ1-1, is DTGVSQNPRHKITKRGQNVTFRCDPISEHNRLYWYRQTLGQGPEFLTYFQNEAQLEKSRLLSDRFSAERPKGSFSTLEIQRTEQGDSAMYLCASSSDRGITEAFFGQGTRLTVV.

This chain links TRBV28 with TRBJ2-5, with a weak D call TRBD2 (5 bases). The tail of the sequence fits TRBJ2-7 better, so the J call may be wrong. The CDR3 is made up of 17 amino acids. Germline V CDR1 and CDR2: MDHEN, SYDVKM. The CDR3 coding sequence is TGTGCCAGCATGGCTATTGAAGGAGCGGTGGGTACCTACGAGCAGTACTTC. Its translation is CASMAIEGAVGTYEQYF.

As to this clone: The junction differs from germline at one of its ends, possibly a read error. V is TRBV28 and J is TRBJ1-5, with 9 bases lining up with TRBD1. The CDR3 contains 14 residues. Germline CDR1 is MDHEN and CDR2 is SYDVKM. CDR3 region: CANSSDRGIQPQHF. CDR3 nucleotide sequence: TGTGCCAACAGTTCAGACAGGGGGATTCAGCCCCAGCATTTT.

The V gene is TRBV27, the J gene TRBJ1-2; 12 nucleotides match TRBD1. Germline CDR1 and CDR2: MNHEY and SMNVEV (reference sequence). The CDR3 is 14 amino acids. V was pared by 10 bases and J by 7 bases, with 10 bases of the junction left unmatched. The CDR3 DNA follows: TGTGCCACCCGTCCGGGACAGGGGGCCTCTGGCTACACCTTC. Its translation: CATRPGQGASGYTF.

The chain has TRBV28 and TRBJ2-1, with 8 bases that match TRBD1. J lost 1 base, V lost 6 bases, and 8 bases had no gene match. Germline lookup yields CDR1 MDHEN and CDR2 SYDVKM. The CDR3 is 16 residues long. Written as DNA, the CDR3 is TGTGCCAGCAGACTTTGGGGACAGGAGTCCTACAATGAGCAGTTCTTC. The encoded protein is CASRLWGQESYNEQFF.

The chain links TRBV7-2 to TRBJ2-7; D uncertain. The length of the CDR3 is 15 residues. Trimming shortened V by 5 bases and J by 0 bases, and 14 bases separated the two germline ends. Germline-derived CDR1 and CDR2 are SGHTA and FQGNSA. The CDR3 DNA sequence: TGTGCCAGCAGCCGACTCCATTCTGCCTCCTACGAGCAGTACTTC. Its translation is CASSRLHSASYEQYF. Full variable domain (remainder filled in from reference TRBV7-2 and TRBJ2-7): GAGVSQSPSNKVTEKGKDVELRCDPISGHTALYWYRQSLGQGLEFLIYFQGNSAPDKSGLPSDRFSAERTGGSVSTLTIQRTQQEDSAVYLCASSRLHSASYEQYFGPGTRLTVT.

CDR3 loop: CASSLIGGRVYEQYF. The CDR3 bases are TGTGCCAGCAGTTTAATCGGCGGGAGAGTCTACGAGCAGTACTTC. This sequence joins TRBV28 and TRBJ2-7; 7 nucleotides agree with TRBD2. CDR1 and CDR2 (germline): MDHEN, SYDVKM. CDR3 length: 15 residues. V was pared by 2 bases and J by 3 bases, with 7 bases of the junction left unmatched.

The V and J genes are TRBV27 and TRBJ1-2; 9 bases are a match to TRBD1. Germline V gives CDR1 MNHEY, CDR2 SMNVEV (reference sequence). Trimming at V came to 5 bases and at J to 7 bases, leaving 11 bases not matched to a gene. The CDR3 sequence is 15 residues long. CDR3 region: CASSDPGQGLIGYTF. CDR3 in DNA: TGTGCCAGCAGTGACCCGGGACAGGGATTGATTGGCTACACCTTC.

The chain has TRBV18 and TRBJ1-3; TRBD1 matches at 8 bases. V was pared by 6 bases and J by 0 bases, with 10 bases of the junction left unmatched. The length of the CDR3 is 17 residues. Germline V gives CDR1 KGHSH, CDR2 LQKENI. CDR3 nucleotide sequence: TGTGCCAGCTCCACGGGACAGGTGCACACCTCTGGAAACACCATATATTTT. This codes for CASSTGQVHTSGNTIYF.

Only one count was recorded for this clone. In nucleotides, the CDR3 is TGTGCCAGCTCAACGACAGGGGTCGACTACAATGAGCAGTTCTTC. This sequence encodes CASSTTGVDYNEQFF. J is TRBJ2-1 and V is TRBV18, with 8 bases fitting TRBD1. The CDR3 is made up of 15 amino acids. Per germline, CDR1 KGHSH and CDR2 LQKENI. V trimming: 5 bases; J trimming: 3 bases; junction bases outside the gene matches: 6.

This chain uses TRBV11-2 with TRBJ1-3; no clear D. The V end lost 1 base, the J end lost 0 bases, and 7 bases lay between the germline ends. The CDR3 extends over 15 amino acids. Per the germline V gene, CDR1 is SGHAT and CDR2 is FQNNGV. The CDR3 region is CASSLVWDSGNTIYF. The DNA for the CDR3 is TGTGCCAGCAGCTTAGTCTGGGACTCTGGAAACACCATATATTTT.

DNA for the CDR3: TGTGCCAGCAGCCTCAGGGGAAAGAACACTGAAGCTTTCTTT. Translating gives CASSLRGKNTEAFF. The chain uses TRBV6-5 and TRBJ1-1; TRBD1 might be the D (6 bases). Trimming cost V 6 bases and J 1 base, with 12 bases left between them. Per germline, CDR1 MNHEY and CDR2 SVGAGI. CDR3 length equals 14 residues.